This T cell receptor beta chain was profiled in a study of CD8+CD57+ T cells in acquired aplastic anemia (dated by TCRdb to the late 2010s). Broadly, across the study: A mean of about 3 ug of DNA, ranging from roughly 0.2 to 27.4 ug, was extracted from sorted CD4+ and CD8+ cells. An average of around 10 million reads for CD4+ cells and approximately 11 million reads for CD8+ cells was obtained from healthy donor samples. Findings and caveats that apply to the study as a whole: Roughly 30 CD8+ CDR3 sequences were shared between patients and controls but appeared highly expressed in patients and within their immunodominant clones. Patients and healthy controls showed no significant difference in CD8+ Simpson's diversity (P=0.060).

In the study, sorted CD4+ and CD8+ blood T cells from patients with severe aplastic anemia and from healthy subjects underwent deep sequencing of TCR repertoires. Ficoll-Paque density gradient centrifugation was used to isolate peripheral blood mononuclear cells. Before DNA extraction, CD4+ and CD8+ T cells were sorted by FACS or by magnetic beads. Genomic DNA served as template for TCR beta VDJ combination and CDR3 sequence profiling. An Illumina HiSeq 2000 was the platform used for TCR repertoire sequencing. On the study's bioinformatics: Repertoires were assessed using TRBV/TRBJ rearrangement plots, CDR3 size and DJ length profiles, and Simpson's diversity index. The most abundant DNA sequence in the deep sequencing data was defined as the immunodominant clone. CDR3 amino acid sequences were checked for sharing across subjects and were also compared against the VDJdb database and published repertoires. TCRdb cleaned the public reads at Q25 with fastp, built clones with MiXCR and kept in-frame beta chains. A single entry per CDR3 protein holds the most common genes and DNA from its merged rows. What appears here as the V and J calls and clone size reflects TCRdb's work, not the paper's. Recorded for this sample are about 220,000 distinct CDR3 sequences; 30% to 40% of them occurred a single time. The ten largest clones add up to more than 0.95% of the sample.

For this clonotype: The antigen it recognizes is unknown. No base quality values were provided; no much bigger clone lies one nucleotide off.

The sample consisted of sorted CD4+, CD8+, or CD8+CD57+ T cells (not recorded which) from PBMCs. This receptor was identified in a human donor in good health, serving as a control.

The sequenced DNA: TGTGCCAGCAGTGAAGACCTCCACGCCCGTGGAAACACCATATATTTT. This codes for CASSEDLHARGNTIYF. The chain is encoded by TRBV6-1 joined to TRBJ1-3; the D gene identity is not certain. The trim is 1 base for V and 3 bases for J, with a gap of 13 bases between the germline ends. Measured from the cysteine to the phenylalanine, the CDR3 is 16 residues long. The kept DNA is CDR3 alone, 48 bases in frame from the first base. Via the germline V gene, CDR1 is MNHNS and CDR2 SASEGT.